The 3 T cell receptor beta chains below were found in one sample sequenced in a study of T cell repertoires in cytomegalovirus infection. Each CDR3 protein gets one entry after TCRdb re-called the reads with MiXCR. This sample has approximately 1,000,000 distinct CDR3 sequences, with roughly 30% found just once. No cognate antigen is known for these TCRs. Material: cultured CD8+ T cells from PBMCs, obtained from culture after CMV antigen stimulation. These receptors were collected from a human donor in good health (CMV status not recorded). Some clones in this sample may be carry-over from other donors' samples.

V gene TRBV11-1 combines with J gene TRBJ2-1; TRBD2 aligns across 11 bases. The germline V gene has CDR1 SGHAT and CDR2 FQDESV (reference sequence). This CDR3 is 16 amino acids long. Germline trimming cut 5 bases from V and 3 bases from J; bases unmatched to any gene: 6. In DNA, the CDR3 is TGTGCCAGCAGCATCACTAGCGGGGGTCTCTACAATGAGCAGTTCTTC. It translates to CASSITSGGLYNEQFF.

The chain couples TRBV12-5 to TRBJ2-1, with 8 bases matching TRBD2. The length of the CDR3 is 16 residues. Germline CDR1 reads LGHNT; CDR2 reads FRNRAP. J was trimmed by 9 bases and V by 2 bases; bases with no gene match: 12. The CDR3: CASGLPLAGPVGEQFF. The CDR3 nucleotides are TGTGCTAGTGGTTTGCCCCTAGCGGGCCCCGTGGGTGAGCAGTTCTTC.

The J gene is TRBJ1-2, the V gene TRBV19; a possible D gene is TRBD1 (5 bases). Deletions cut 2 bases from V and 4 bases from J, with 11 bases between. This CDR3 region has 14 residues. Germline V gives CDR1 LNHDA, CDR2 SQIVND (reference sequence). CDR3 DNA sequence: TGTGCCAGTAGTATATCAGGGTATCTCTATGGCTACACCTTC. Its protein is CASSISGYLYGYTF.